Listed here is a single TCR beta chain. In its sample, this clonotype was seen many times. The specificity of this receptor is unknown. Base qualities are missing; no much larger clone stands one base away. A case-control design nested within a healthcare worker cohort in London, UK, was used, with weekly nasopharyngeal swab PCR tests and blood sampling performed. Healthcare workers were recruited between 23 and 31 March 2020, during the week of the UK lockdown, and were followed weekly for up to roughly 15 weeks. These data originate in a study of early T cells in non-severe SARS-CoV-2 infection (dated by TCRdb to 2020 to 2023). With regard to the full study: Because TCR sequencing relied on bulk RNA taken from unsorted whole blood, pairing of alpha and beta chains was not possible. The paper's findings and limits, for the study overall: VDJdb matching was skewed toward anti-spike CD8 responses, so virus-specific expansions were likely underestimated and private and CD4 specificities were missed.

V sheds 0 bases and J sheds 9 bases, leaving 15 bases between their ends. The CDR3 sequence holds 15 residues, the cysteine and phenylalanine included. The CDR3 DNA has 45 bases and is translated from base 1. Sequences LGHNA (CDR1) and YSLEER (CDR2) are obtained from the germline V gene. The protocol used for the library was 5' RACE. Sequencing was performed on a NextSeq 500. Unique molecular identifiers were attached to individual cDNA molecules in the TCR library protocol so that sequencing error and PCR bias could be corrected. Both TCR alpha and beta chains were sequenced, and tight co-correlation was observed between alpha and beta sequence abundances in each sample. On the authors' methods: V gene, J gene and CDR3 annotation of TCR sequences was performed with Decombinator V4. Expanded TCRs were defined as changing significantly between any two time points under a Poisson model with p below 0.0001. TCR abundances were normalised to the total number of TCRs sequenced in each sample and reported as counts per million. TRAV1-2 paired with TRAJ12, TRAJ20 or TRAJ33 defined MAIT TCRs, while TRAV10 paired with TRAJ18 defined iNKT TCRs. VDJdb, accessed on 1 November 2021, was searched for TCRs annotated for CMV, EBV and SARS-CoV-2, and TCRs annotated for more than one antigen were excluded. TCRdb reanalyzed the raw reads on its own, using fastp at Q25 for trimming and MiXCR for clone calling, and kept in-frame beta chains. A single entry per CDR3 protein holds the most common genes and DNA from its merged rows. The V and J calls here are based on TCRdb, not the publication. The sample includes 55,000 to 75,000 distinct CDR3 sequences, with around 13% observed a single time. Together, the top ten hold about 1.3% of the sample.

The sequence derives from an adult who was a healthcare worker with PCR-confirmed SARS-CoV-2 infection or an uninfected control (not recorded which). The sample taken for sequencing was whole blood. The chain links TRBV4-3 with TRBJ2-1; TRBD1 is a weak D gene call, 5 bases matching. The DNA reads TGCGCCAGCAGCCAAGATAGGGCAGGGTCCGGTGAGCAGTTCTTC. It specifies CASSQDRAGSGEQFF.